These 30 T cell receptor beta chains share one sample of origin, sequenced in a study of cytomegalovirus exposure and HLA in healthy donors. It was with 60 Vbeta and 13 Jbeta primers that the PCR ran. Profiling relied on immunoSEQ multiplex PCR, and the TCRdb table lists in-frame clones only, not all of them. The sample has about 120,000 clones, around three quarters seen once; the top ten hold about 6%. Sequenced material: PBMCs. These receptors came from a man between 18 and 29 years old in good health and CMV-seropositive.

The V and J genes are TRBV7-6 and TRBJ1-2, with no clear D. V was trimmed by 4 bases and J by 8 bases, leaving 11 bases between them. In germline, CDR1 is SGHVS, CDR2 FNYEAQ. The CDR3 covers 12 residues. The CDR3 sequence: CASSSAQWGYTF. CDR3 nucleotides: TGTGCCAGCAGCTCGGCACAGTGGGGCTACACCTTC.

This clone was recorded a few times. The chain is built from TRBV5-1 and TRBJ1-1; possible D gene TRBD1, 5 bases. The CDR3 consists of 13 residues. Trimming pared 6 bases from V and 4 bases from J, leaving 13 bases between. The germline CDR1 and CDR2 sequences are SGHRS and YFSETQ. The DNA for the CDR3 is TGCGCCAGCACCCCGGGGGGTGGCACTGAAGCTTTCTTT. It yields the protein CASTPGGGTEAFF.

The chain recombines TRBV29-1 with TRBJ1-4; D possibly corresponds to TRBD1 (6 bases). Germline assignment: CDR1 SQVTM and CDR2 ANQGSEA. This CDR3 has 12 amino acids. Trimming removed 5 bases from V and 5 bases from J, with 9 bases in between. CDR3 sequence: CSVSGQNEKLFF. CDR3 nucleotides: TGCAGCGTTTCTGGACAGAATGAAAAACTGTTTTTT.

The chain links TRBV11-2 to TRBJ2-7, with 11 nucleotides matching TRBD2. The CDR3 runs to 17 residues. Germline loops: CDR1 SGHAT, CDR2 FQNNGV. V lost 4 bases, J lost 0 bases, and 8 bases stayed unmatched. The CDR3 DNA reads as TGTGCCAGCAGCTCCCTGACTAGCGGGGAAAGCTCCTACGAGCAGTACTTC. Its protein is CASSSLTSGESSYEQYF.

This clone showed up just once. This chain connects TRBV28 to TRBJ1-6; 7 nucleotides agree with TRBD1. CDR1 and CDR2 from the germline V gene are MDHEN and SYDVKM. V dropped 6 bases and J dropped 5; count of bases not matched to a gene: 7. This CDR3 spans 15 amino acids. The CDR3 DNA follows: TGTGCCAGCAGCTCACAGGGGAGGAATAATTCACCCCTCCACTTT. This translates into CASSSQGRNNSPLHF.

The rearrangement joins TRBV5-4 to TRBJ1-5; unclear D gene. CDR3 length: 8 amino acids. V dropped 6 bases and J dropped 11 bases, with 3 bases sitting between them. Germline CDR1 SGHNT, CDR2 YYREEE (reference sequence). CDR3 region: CASITQHF. The CDR3 DNA reads TGTGCCAGCATAACCCAGCATTTT. The entire variable domain, with the rest obtained from reference TRBV5-4 and TRBJ1-5, is as follows: ETGVTQSPTHLIKTRGQQVTLRCSSQSGHNTVSWYQQALGQGPQFIFQYYREEENGRGNFPPRFSGLQFPNYSSELNVNALELDDSALYLCASITQHFGDGTRLSIL.

The gene calls are TRBV11-3 and TRBJ2-7; no clear D gene. V lost 9 bases and J 0 bases, leaving 18 bases between the germline ends. The CDR3 has 15 amino acids. The germline gives CDR1 SGHNT, CDR2 YENEEA. CDR3 bases: TGTGCCAGGCTGCGCGAGCGAAAGAACTCCTACGAGCAGTACTTC. It is translated as CARLRERKNSYEQYF. The full variable domain, its missing parts supplied by reference TRBV11-3 and TRBJ2-7, is EAGVVQSPRYKIIEKKQPVAFWCNPISGHNTLYWYLQNLGQGPELLIRYENEEAVDDSQLPKDRFSAERLKGVDSTLKIQPAELGDSAVYLCARLRERKNSYEQYFGPGTRLTVT.

Note on this clone: A junction end diverges from the germline sequence, so it may reflect a read error. The V call is TRBV6-6, the J call TRBJ2-6, with D tentatively TRBD2 (6 bases). The CDR3 loop spans 16 amino acids. CDR1 and CDR2 (germline): MNHNY, SVGAGI (reference sequence). The CDR3: CASSYSWDSGANGLTF. The CDR3, as DNA: TGTGCCAGCAGTTACTCTTGGGACTCTGGGGCCAACGGCCTGACTTTC.

The gene calls are TRBV6-6 and TRBJ2-4, with D unresolved. V dropped 6 bases and J dropped 13 bases, with 16 bases sitting between them. CDR1 and CDR2 (germline): MNHNY, SVGAGI (reference sequence). This CDR3 region has 12 residues. The CDR3 coding sequence is TGTGCCAGCAGACCGACACGCAACCGGCAGTACTTC. Its protein is CASRPTRNRQYF.

V usage is TRBV7-2 and J usage is TRBJ2-7; D might be TRBD2 (6 bases). Germline-derived CDR1 and CDR2 are SGHTA and FQGNSA. Trimming left V 4 bases short and J 3 bases short, with 16 bases between. This CDR3 has 15 residues. CDR3 nucleotides: TGTGCCAGCAGCTCGGGGGTATACGCCCTCTACGAGCAGTACTTC. Its protein is CASSSGVYALYEQYF.

The chain uses TRBV6-6 and TRBJ1-1, with 9 bases fitting TRBD1. This CDR3 spans 14 amino acids. Germline CDR1 is MNHNY and CDR2 is SVGAGI (reference sequence). The trim removed 6 bases at V and 4 bases at J, leaving 6 bases unmatched. The CDR3 bases are TGTGCCAGCAGCCCCGGACAGGGGCTCACTGAAGCTTTCTTT. Translating gives CASSPGQGLTEAFF.

This chain uses TRBV27 with TRBJ2-1, with TRBD2 matching 13 bases. Germline V CDR1 and CDR2: MNHEY, SMNVEV (reference sequence). The CDR3 is made up of 17 amino acids. Trimming cost V 2 bases and J 7 bases; bases outside gene matches: 8. CDR3 in amino acids: CASSLAGLAGARNEQFF. The CDR3 DNA sequence: TGTGCCAGCAGTTTAGCTGGACTAGCGGGAGCTCGGAATGAGCAGTTCTTC.

The chain couples TRBV2 to TRBJ1-4, with 8 bases fitting TRBD1. Losses at the gene ends were 8 bases for V and 7 bases for J; bases not matched to a gene: 6. The germline gives CDR1 SNHLY, CDR2 FYNNEI. The CDR3 consists of 13 residues. CDR3 nucleotides: TGTGCCAGCTTAGGACAGGGTCTTGAAAAACTGTTTTTT. Its protein is CASLGQGLEKLFF.

The chain links TRBV5-4 to TRBJ2-5; 8 nucleotides agree with TRBD1. This CDR3 is built from 13 residues. Per the germline V gene, CDR1 is SGHNT and CDR2 is YYREEE (reference sequence). Trimming at V came to 5 bases and at J to 2 bases, leaving 2 bases not matched to a gene. The CDR3 DNA reads TGTGCCAGCAGTTGGACAGGGCAAGAGACCCAGTACTTC. Translation gives CASSWTGQETQYF.

The V and J genes are TRBV9 and TRBJ1-1; D ambiguous. Per the germline V gene, CDR1 is SGDLS and CDR2 is YYNGEE. V lost 2 bases and J 3 bases, leaving 5 bases between the germline ends. CDR3 length: 12 residues. In nucleotides, the CDR3 is TGTGCCAGCAGCGTCGGGGACACTGAAGCTTTCTTT. Translated, it gives CASSVGDTEAFF.

The V and J genes are TRBV5-4 and TRBJ2-7, with D perhaps TRBD2 (5 bases). Germline lookup yields CDR1 SGHNT and CDR2 YYREEE (reference sequence). V lost 0 bases and J lost 0, with 10 bases in between. CDR3 length equals 15 residues. CDR3 coding DNA: TGTGCCAGCAGCTTGGCGAGCGGTAGCTCCTACGAGCAGTACTTC. Its protein is CASSLASGSSYEQYF.

The V call is TRBV5-1, the J call TRBJ2-4, with 8 nucleotides matching TRBD2. CDR1 SGHRS and CDR2 YFSETQ come from the germline V gene. The V gene end was trimmed by 0 bases and the J gene end by 0 bases; junction bases not matched to a gene: 2. The CDR3 is 16 amino acids. As DNA, the CDR3 is TGCGCCAGCAGCTTGGTTCTAGCGGGAGCCAAAAACATTCAGTACTTC. Its protein product is CASSLVLAGAKNIQYF. The entire variable domain, with the rest obtained from reference TRBV5-1 and TRBJ2-4, is as follows: KAGVTQTPRYLIKTRGQQVTLSCSPISGHRSVSWYQQTPGQGLQFLFEYFSETQRNKGNFPGRFSGRQFSNSRSEMNVSTLELGDSALYLCASSLVLAGAKNIQYFGAGTRLSVL.

The chain combines TRBV5-5 with TRBJ1-2, with 11 bases identical to TRBD1. The length of the CDR3 is 17 residues. The J segment lost 4 bases and the V segment lost 3 bases, leaving 11 bases of the junction unmatched. Germline V gene sequence: CDR1 SGHKS, CDR2 YYEKEE (reference sequence). CDR3 residues: CASSSLDRGPRVYGYTF. The DNA for the CDR3 is TGTGCCAGCAGCTCCTTGGACAGGGGGCCTCGAGTCTATGGCTACACCTTC.

This clone was counted a few times. This rearrangement joins TRBV7-6 to TRBJ2-6; D call uncertain. CDR3 length: 15 amino acids. Trimming took 0 bases from V and 2 from J, leaving 5 bases between them. Germline V gene lookup returns CDR1 SGHVS and CDR2 FNYEAQ. CDR3 in amino acids: CASSLALPGANVLTF. CDR3 DNA sequence: TGTGCCAGCAGCTTAGCACTACCTGGGGCCAACGTCCTGACTTTC.

V is TRBV21-1 and J is TRBJ1-1. TRBV21-1 is recorded as a pseudogene. This CDR3 has 16 residues. As DNA, the CDR3 is TGTGCCAGCCCTAAATGGAGAGAGATCGTGAACACTGAAGCTTTCTTT. Protein: CASPKWREIVNTEAFF.

This chain joins TRBV20-1 and TRBJ1-1; weak D call: TRBD1 (6 bases). Deletions cut 6 bases from V and 11 bases from J, with 16 bases between. The CDR3 has 11 residues. Germline CDR1 and CDR2: DFQATT and SNEGSKA (reference sequence). The CDR3 reads CSAAFGRGAFF. The CDR3 bases are TGCAGTGCCGCCTTTGGGAGGGGGGCTTTCTTT.

The chain is built from TRBV7-8 and TRBJ2-7; D gene unclear. The CDR3 sequence is 13 residues long. Between the trimmed V and J ends, which lost 5 bases and 3 bases, there was a span of 11 bases. CDR1 and CDR2 (germline): SGHVS, FQNEAQ. The chain's CDR3 is CASSAVVGYEQYF. The CDR3 nucleotides read TGTGCCAGCAGCGCGGTGGTAGGCTACGAGCAGTACTTC.

The chain recombines TRBV27 with TRBJ2-7; 7 positions agree with TRBD1. This CDR3 region has 12 residues. Per the germline V gene, CDR1 is MNHEY and CDR2 is SMNVEV (reference sequence). V shed 6 bases and J 3 bases; nucleotides not matched to a gene: 2. The CDR3 sequence: CASRGQLYEQYF. CDR3 nucleotides: TGTGCCAGCAGGGGACAGCTCTACGAGCAGTACTTC.

The J gene is TRBJ2-5, the V gene TRBV10-3, with 9 positions matching TRBD2. The germline gives CDR1 ENHRY, CDR2 SYGVKD. The CDR3 is 16 residues long. The CDR3 loop reads CATGSPGAGGRETQYF. The CDR3 DNA sequence: TGTGCTACCGGCTCACCTGGAGCGGGAGGTCGGGAGACCCAGTACTTC.

The chain couples TRBV28 to TRBJ1-4; the D is unclear. Germline CDR1 is MDHEN and CDR2 is SYDVKM. This CDR3 is built from 15 residues. Trimming stripped 1 base from V and 0 bases from J, with 6 bases between. The CDR3 loop reads CASSLSTATNEKLFF. CDR3 sequence (DNA): TGTGCCAGCAGTTTATCCACTGCAACTAATGAAAAACTGTTTTTT. The full variable domain, with the rest looked up from reference TRBV28 and TRBJ1-4, is DVKVTQSSRYLVKRTGEKVFLECVQDMDHENMFWYRQDPGLGLRLIYFSYDVKMKEKGDIPEGYSVSREKKERFSLILESASTNQTSMYLCASSLSTATNEKLFFGSGTQLSVL.

The chain recombines TRBV7-9 with TRBJ1-2; D not resolved. The CDR3 is 14 residues long. From germline, CDR1 is SEHNR and CDR2 FQNEAQ (reference sequence). V was shortened by 5 bases and J by 6 bases, with 16 bases between the two germline ends. The CDR3 DNA follows: TGTGCCAGCAGCCCTATTGTATGGTTGGATGGCTACACCTTC. This translates into CASSPIVWLDGYTF.

V and J are TRBV25-1 and TRBJ2-7, with 7 nucleotides matching TRBD1. V lost 4 bases, J lost 1 base, and 4 bases stayed unmatched. From germline, CDR1 is MGHDK and CDR2 SYGVNS. This CDR3 contains 14 residues. DNA for the CDR3: TGTGCCAGCAGTGTCGGGACAGCGTCCTACGAGCAGTACTTC. It codes for CASSVGTASYEQYF.

The chain is built from TRBV5-1 and TRBJ2-1; 12 nucleotides agree with TRBD2. V lost 0 bases, J lost 4 bases, and 8 bases stayed unmatched. Germline values: CDR1 SGHRS, CDR2 YFSETQ. CDR3 size: 18 residues. This chain's CDR3 is CASSLGLAGELGYNEQFF. CDR3 bases: TGCGCCAGCAGCTTGGGACTAGCGGGGGAATTGGGTTACAATGAGCAGTTCTTC.

This rearrangement joins TRBV19 to TRBJ2-2; 11 bases map to TRBD1. Per the germline V gene, CDR1 is LNHDA and CDR2 is SQIVND (reference sequence). V lost 7 bases to trimming and J lost 4 bases; unmatched junction nucleotides: 5. This CDR3 comprises 15 residues. CDR3 loop: CASILGTGGTGELFF. CDR3 in DNA: TGTGCCAGTATCCTCGGGACAGGGGGCACCGGGGAGCTGTTTTTT.

The chain uses TRBV5-1 and TRBJ2-7; TRBD2 might be the D (6 bases). Looked up from germline, CDR1 is SGHRS and CDR2 is YFSETQ. The CDR3 sequence is 15 residues long. Trimming left V 0 bases short and J 0 bases short, with 10 bases between. This CDR3 reads CASSLAASDSYEQYF. The CDR3 coding sequence is TGCGCCAGCAGCTTGGCGGCTAGCGACTCCTACGAGCAGTACTTC.